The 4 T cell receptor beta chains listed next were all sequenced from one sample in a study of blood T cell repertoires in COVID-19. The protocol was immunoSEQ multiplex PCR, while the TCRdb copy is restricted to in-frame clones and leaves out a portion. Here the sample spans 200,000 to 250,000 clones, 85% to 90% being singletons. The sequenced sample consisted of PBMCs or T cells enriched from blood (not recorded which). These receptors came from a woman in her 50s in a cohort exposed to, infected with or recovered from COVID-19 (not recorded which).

The CDR3 sequence is CASSSLDRESGYTF. The CDR3 bases are TGTGCCAGCAGCTCGTTGGACAGGGAGAGTGGCTACACCTTC. The chain uses TRBV5-4 and TRBJ1-2, with 8 bases identical to TRBD1. The ends lost 3 bases at V and 7 bases at J; junction bases unmatched: 8. Germline lookup yields CDR1 SGHNT and CDR2 YYREEE (reference sequence). This CDR3 has 14 amino acids. Together with reference TRBV5-4 and TRBJ1-2, the CDR3 gives the full variable domain: ETGVTQSPTHLIKTRGQQVTLRCSSQSGHNTVSWYQQALGQGPQFIFQYYREEENGRGNFPPRFSGLQFPNYSSELNVNALELDDSALYLCASSSLDRESGYTFGSGTRLTVV.

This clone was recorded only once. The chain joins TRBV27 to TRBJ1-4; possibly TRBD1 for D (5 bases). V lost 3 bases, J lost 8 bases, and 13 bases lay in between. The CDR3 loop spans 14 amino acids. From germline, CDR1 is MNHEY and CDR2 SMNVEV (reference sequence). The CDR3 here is CASSFAGPEEKLFF. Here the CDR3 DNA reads TGTGCCAGCAGTTTTGCGGGGCCAGAAGAAAAACTGTTTTTT. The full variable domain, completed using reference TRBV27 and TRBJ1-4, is EAQVTQNPRYLITVTGKKLTVTCSQNMNHEYMSWYRQDPGLGLRQIYYSMNVEVTDKGDVPEGYKVSRKEKRNFPLILESPSPNQTSLYFCASSFAGPEEKLFFGSGTQLSVL.

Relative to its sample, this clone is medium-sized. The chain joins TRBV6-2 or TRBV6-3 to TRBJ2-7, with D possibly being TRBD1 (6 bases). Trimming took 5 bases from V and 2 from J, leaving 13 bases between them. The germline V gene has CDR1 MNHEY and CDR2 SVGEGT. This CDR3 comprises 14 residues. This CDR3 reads CASSTHDRTYEQYF. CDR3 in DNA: TGTGCCAGCAGTACCCATGACAGGACCTACGAGCAGTACTTC.

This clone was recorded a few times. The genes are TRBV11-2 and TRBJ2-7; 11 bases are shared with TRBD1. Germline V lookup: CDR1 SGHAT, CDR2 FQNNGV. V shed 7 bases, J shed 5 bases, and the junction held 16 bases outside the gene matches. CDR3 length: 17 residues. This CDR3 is CASKMAGTGGFIHEQYF. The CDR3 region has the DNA TGTGCCAGCAAAATGGCGGGGACAGGGGGTTTTATCCACGAGCAGTACTTC.